This entry describes one T cell receptor (beta chain). There is no known antigen for this receptor. No base qualities exist here, and no much larger clone lies one base off it. These data come from a study of OX40 agonist ivuxolimab in advanced cancers. With respect to the entire study: The costimulatory receptor OX40 (CD134) was targeted by ivuxolimab, a fully human IgG2 agonistic monoclonal antibody. Intravenous ivuxolimab was administered to patients every 2 weeks at six dose levels: 0.01, 0.1, 0.3, 1.5, 3 and 10 mg/kg. Of the 50 to 55 dose-escalation patients, hepatocellular carcinoma was present in about 20, melanoma in some 15, renal cell carcinoma in 9 and head and neck cancer in 9. In the dose-escalation cohort, around four fifths of patients were male, and the mean age was 60 years with a range of about 20 to 80. Prior anti-PD-1, anti-PD-L1 or anti-CTLA-4 therapy was permitted, and 40% of dose-escalation patients had received checkpoint inhibitors. Partial responses were achieved by three dose-escalation patients, of whom one had hepatocellular carcinoma and two had cutaneous melanoma. The purpose of peripheral TCRbeta sequencing was to test whether ivuxolimab changed TCR sequence diversity and led to clonal T-cell expansion. The paper covers the monotherapy dose-escalation part of the phase I ivuxolimab trial, which included N of about 50 patients.

General findings and caveats noted by the study authors: On average, CD8+ T cells showed more expanded clones than CD4+ T cells after ivuxolimab. Low levels of normalized T-cell clonal expansion were also seen in some patients who did not respond. Clonal expansion of both CD4+ and CD8+ blood T cells was observed from baseline to week 6 at doses 0.1 to 3.0 mg/kg. In partial responders in the 0.1-3.0 mg/kg groups, normalized peripheral clonal expansion was found to be among the lowest, especially among CD8+ T cells. The antigen specificity of the peripheral T cells that underwent clonal expansion was not determined.

Genomic DNA was extracted from sorted cells for sequencing of the TCRbeta CDR3 region. The immunoSEQ Assay was used for sequencing of TCRbeta CDR3 regions. TCRdb stores this immuneACCESS table with in-frame sequences only. Part of the clones is absent; in the studies checked, under half of the shortfall reflects unresolved V genes, and no reason is known for the rest. The table for this sample lists approximately 75,000 clones; roughly nine tenths of them were counted only once. The ten largest clones represent 0.3% to 0.4% of the sample. The trial excluded patients who had a history of autoimmune disease or who were on systemic immunosuppression. In every dose cohort, peripheral blood was drawn for TCR sequencing at baseline, cycle 4 day 1, and cycle 7 day 1. The samples were taken from a phase I, first-in-human, multicenter, open-label dose-escalation trial of ivuxolimab. Adults with locally advanced or metastatic head and neck squamous cell, hepatocellular, melanoma or renal cell carcinoma were enrolled in the trial. CD4+ and CD8+ T cells were sorted separately from peripheral blood before TCR sequencing.

Taken from cysteine to phenylalanine, the CDR3 has 16 residues. Of all the DNA, just the CDR3 is kept, 48 bases in frame from base 1. The germline V gene encodes CDR1 MNHNY and CDR2 SVGAGI (reference sequence). The junction shows trimming of 6 bases on V and 0 bases on J, plus 17 bases between the germline ends. Recombination connected TRBV6-6 to TRBJ2-5; the D gene remains uncertain. This TCR was sampled from an adult with an advanced solid tumor such as melanoma, head and neck, liver or kidney cancer. The starting material was CD4+ or CD8+ T cells sorted from blood, obtained in a trial of the OX40 agonist ivuxolimab. This receptor has the CDR3 CASSPGHYPYQETQYF. The sequenced DNA is TGTGCCAGCAGCCCTGGGCACTATCCGTACCAAGAGACCCAGTACTTC.